This entry lists 21 T cell receptor beta chains sequenced from one sample in a study of T cell clones after liver transplantation. Libraries were prepared by immunoSEQ multiplex PCR; TCRdb keeps only in-frame clonotypes and omits some of them. Altogether some 80,000 clones are present, around 80% being singletons, with the ten largest covering more than 2%. The sequenced sample was CD4+ T cells from blood, obtained less than 50 months after liver transplant. Every receptor here comes from a human patient who received a liver transplant. Some T cells may arise from the graft donor.

The table lists this clone with a count of one. The rearrangement links TRBV7-2 to TRBJ2-1, with a possible D match to TRBD1 (5 bases). V gave up 5 bases and J gave up 4 bases, with 27 bases separating them. Germline lookup yields CDR1 SGHTA and CDR2 FQGNSA. The CDR3 loop spans 19 amino acids. The CDR3 nucleotides read TGTGCCAGCAGCAACAGAAGAGAGTGGGGCGCGGAGAGATACAATGAGCAGTTCTTC. This encodes CASSNRREWGAERYNEQFF. The complete variable domain, with remaining parts taken from reference TRBV7-2 and TRBJ2-1, reads GAGVSQSPSNKVTEKGKDVELRCDPISGHTALYWYRQSLGQGLEFLIYFQGNSAPDKSGLPSDRFSAERTGGSVSTLTIQRTQQEDSAVYLCASSNRREWGAERYNEQFFGPGTRLTVL.

This rearrangement joins TRBV5-8 to TRBJ2-1; 14 bases align to TRBD2. CDR1 SGHTS and CDR2 YDEGEE come from the germline V gene. V trimming: 4 bases; J trimming: 8 bases; junction bases outside the gene matches: 5. The CDR3 runs to 15 residues. CDR3 region: CASSRGTSGSDEQFF. The DNA of the CDR3 is TGTGCCAGCAGCAGGGGGACTAGCGGGAGCGATGAGCAGTTCTTC.

The gene calls are TRBV7-2 and TRBJ2-1, with D maybe TRBD2 (6 bases). Trimming cost V 5 bases and J 9 bases, with 11 bases left between them. Germline V gene data show CDR1 as SGHTA and CDR2 as FQGNSA. This CDR3 is 12 amino acids long. Written as DNA, the CDR3 is TGTGCCAGCAGCGCGAACGGGGGTGAGCAGTTCTTC. This sequence encodes CASSANGGEQFF.

The V gene is TRBV7-9, the J gene TRBJ2-1; 9 nucleotides agree with TRBD2. Per the germline V gene, CDR1 is SEHNR and CDR2 is FQNEAQ (reference sequence). V lost 5 bases and J lost 5; bases outside the gene matches: 10. This CDR3 is 16 amino acids long. CDR3: CASSSPAGGVNNEQFF. DNA of the CDR3: TGTGCCAGCAGCAGCCCAGCGGGAGGAGTAAACAATGAGCAGTTCTTC.

J is TRBJ2-7 and V is TRBV9; 7 bases fit TRBD1. Germline CDR1 and CDR2: SGDLS and YYNGEE. The V segment lost 3 bases and the J segment 2 bases; nucleotides outside the gene matches: 5. The CDR3 runs 14 residues. The CDR3 bases are TGTGCCAGCAGCGCCGGGACAGAAGCCTACGAGCAGTACTTC. Protein sequence: CASSAGTEAYEQYF.

The chain uses TRBV18 and TRBJ2-5; D ambiguous. Trimming took off 6 bases at V and 4 bases at J, with 15 bases between the two ends. The CDR3 length is 14 residues. Germline V lookup: CDR1 KGHSH, CDR2 LQKENI. The CDR3 region has the DNA TGTGCCAGCTCCTCAACCCGGGTCGGAGAGACCCAGTACTTC. Its protein product is CASSSTRVGETQYF.

The chain recombines TRBV5-1 with TRBJ2-7; possibly TRBD1 or TRBD2 for D (5 bases each). CDR1 and CDR2 from the germline V gene are SGHRS and YFSETQ. Trimming pared 0 bases from V and 5 bases from J, leaving 15 bases between. The CDR3 consists of 15 residues. CDR3 DNA: TGCGCCAGCAGCTTGGTTACCGGGGCTGGGAACGAGCAGTACTTC. Translation gives CASSLVTGAGNEQYF.

The rearrangement links TRBV6-1 to TRBJ2-5; TRBD2 matches at 11 bases. Looked up from germline, CDR1 is MNHNS and CDR2 is SASEGT. V dropped 5 bases and J dropped 1; count of bases not matched to a gene: 3. The CDR3 spans 15 residues. The DNA of the CDR3 is TGTGCCAGCAGTATAGCGGGGGGGATCCAAGAGACCCAGTACTTC. Translated, it gives CASSIAGGIQETQYF.

DNA for the CDR3: TGTGCCAGCAGCAAAGAGGGGGTCGGAAACACCATATATTTT. Translating gives CASSKEGVGNTIYF. The chain has TRBV7-2 and TRBJ1-3, with D possibly being TRBD1 (6 bases). The germline V and J ends were trimmed by 5 bases and 4 bases, with 12 bases remaining between them. CDR1 and CDR2 from the germline V gene are SGHTA and FQGNSA. The CDR3 is 14 amino acids.

V and J are TRBV5-6 and TRBJ1-4; D is ambiguous. Germline CDR1 reads SGHDT; CDR2 reads YYEEEE. V was clipped by 1 base and J by 8 bases, with 12 bases between them. CDR3 size: 14 residues. CDR3 sequence: CASSLNPPREKLFF. CDR3 nucleotides: TGTGCCAGCAGCTTGAACCCCCCGAGGGAAAAACTGTTTTTT. The full variable domain, with the rest looked up from reference TRBV5-6 and TRBJ1-4, is DAGVTQSPTHLIKTRGQQVTLRCSPKSGHDTVSWYQQALGQGPQFIFQYYEEEERQRGNFPDRFSGHQFPNYSSELNVNALLLGDSALYLCASSLNPPREKLFFGSGTQLSVL.

The sample holds one count of this clone. This chain links TRBV28 with TRBJ2-3; 11 bases are a match to TRBD1. The CDR3 consists of 15 residues. The germline V gene encodes CDR1 MDHEN and CDR2 SYDVKM. V trimming: 8 bases; J trimming: 4 bases; junction bases outside the gene matches: 8. The CDR3 DNA follows: TGTGCCAGCCCGAGGGACAGGGGGAGCTCAGATACGCAGTATTTT. Its translation is CASPRDRGSSDTQYF.

The chain carries TRBV2 and TRBJ1-5; 9 nucleotides agree with TRBD1. Germline V lookup: CDR1 SNHLY, CDR2 FYNNEI. The V segment lost 6 bases and the J segment 4 bases; nucleotides outside the gene matches: 7. CDR3 length equals 15 residues. CDR3: CASRGQGLSNQPQHF. The CDR3 DNA is TGTGCCAGCAGGGGACAGGGCTTGTCTAATCAGCCCCAGCATTTT.

This clone has just one count. This chain connects TRBV28 to TRBJ1-1; a weak D match, TRBD1 (6 bases). V was trimmed by 0 bases and J by 10 bases, leaving 27 bases between them. This CDR3 is built from 18 residues. Germline V gene data show CDR1 as MDHEN and CDR2 as SYDVKM. This chain's CDR3 is CASSLWSGVGRHEGRAFF. The DNA of the CDR3 is TGTGCCAGCAGTTTATGGTCAGGGGTAGGACGGCACGAAGGAAGAGCTTTCTTT.

The chain couples TRBV25-1 to TRBJ1-5, with unresolved D. Germline lookup yields CDR1 MGHDK and CDR2 SYGVNS. The CDR3 is 14 amino acids. V was shortened by 5 bases and J by 1 base, with 9 bases between the two germline ends. The CDR3 nucleotides read TGTGCCAGCAGTTCGACGTACAGCAATCAGCCCCAGCATTTT. It translates to CASSSTYSNQPQHF.

The gene calls are TRBV5-1 and TRBJ2-1; TRBD1 aligns across 7 bases. The germline gives CDR1 SGHRS, CDR2 YFSETQ. Unmatched junction bases numbered 3, after V lost 2 bases and J lost 1 base. CDR3 length equals 15 residues. The CDR3 coding sequence is TGCGCCAGCAGCTTAGCACAGGGGTCCTACAATGAGCAGTTCTTC. It encodes CASSLAQGSYNEQFF.

V gene TRBV23-1 combines with J gene TRBJ2-1, with 7 bases that match TRBD2. TRBV23-1 is an ORF for which the function is uncertain. This CDR3 has 17 amino acids. The V and J ends lost 2 bases and 8 bases, in that order; junction bases with no gene match: 15. The CDR3 DNA reads TGCGCCAGCAGTCAAACCCCCGGGGCGGGAGCTAGGTATGAGCAGTTCTTC. This codes for CASSQTPGAGARYEQFF.

The chain has TRBV7-9 and TRBJ2-5; D tentatively fits TRBD1 or TRBD2 (5 bases each). CDR1 is SEHNR, CDR2 FQNEAQ, per germline (reference sequence). Between the trimmed V and J ends, which lost 4 bases and 2 bases, there was a span of 14 bases. This CDR3 spans 15 amino acids. In DNA, the CDR3 is TGTGCCAGCAGCTCCGGGGCAGGCACACAAGAGACCCAGTACTTC. This codes for CASSSGAGTQETQYF.

The chain has TRBV29-1 and TRBJ1-3, with 7 bases identical to TRBD1. Germline CDR1 SQVTM, CDR2 ANQGSEA. J was trimmed by 4 bases and V by 5 bases; bases with no gene match: 5. The CDR3 extends over 13 amino acids. As DNA, the CDR3 is TGCAGCGTTTCCGAACAGGGGGGAAACACCATATATTTT. Encoded protein: CSVSEQGGNTIYF.

The J gene is TRBJ1-2, the V gene TRBV2; unclear D gene. This CDR3 has 14 residues. Germline V gene data show CDR1 as SNHLY and CDR2 as FYNNEI. With 2 bases removed from V and 2 bases from J, the gap between germline ends came to 9 bases. The CDR3 bases are TGTGCCAGCAGTGAAAACCCACCGAACTATGGCTACACCTTC. It is translated as CASSENPPNYGYTF.

The chain combines TRBV4-2 with TRBJ2-2, with TRBD1 as a possible D gene (5 bases). This CDR3 region has 15 residues. The germline CDR1 and CDR2 sequences are LGHNA and YNFKEQ. Between the trimmed V and J ends, which lost 6 bases and 0 bases, there was a span of 11 bases. CDR3 bases: TGTGCCAGCAGGACAGCGCCCCCGAACACCGGGGAGCTGTTTTTT. Protein product: CASRTAPPNTGELFF.

This rearrangement joins TRBV7-2 to TRBJ1-5; D perhaps matches TRBD1 (5 bases). Germline CDR1 is SGHTA and CDR2 is FQGNSA. V was pared by 1 base and J by 5 bases, with 6 bases between. CDR3 size: 13 residues. The CDR3 loop is CASSLEGDQPQHF. In DNA, the CDR3 is TGTGCCAGCAGCTTAGAAGGGGATCAGCCCCAGCATTTT.